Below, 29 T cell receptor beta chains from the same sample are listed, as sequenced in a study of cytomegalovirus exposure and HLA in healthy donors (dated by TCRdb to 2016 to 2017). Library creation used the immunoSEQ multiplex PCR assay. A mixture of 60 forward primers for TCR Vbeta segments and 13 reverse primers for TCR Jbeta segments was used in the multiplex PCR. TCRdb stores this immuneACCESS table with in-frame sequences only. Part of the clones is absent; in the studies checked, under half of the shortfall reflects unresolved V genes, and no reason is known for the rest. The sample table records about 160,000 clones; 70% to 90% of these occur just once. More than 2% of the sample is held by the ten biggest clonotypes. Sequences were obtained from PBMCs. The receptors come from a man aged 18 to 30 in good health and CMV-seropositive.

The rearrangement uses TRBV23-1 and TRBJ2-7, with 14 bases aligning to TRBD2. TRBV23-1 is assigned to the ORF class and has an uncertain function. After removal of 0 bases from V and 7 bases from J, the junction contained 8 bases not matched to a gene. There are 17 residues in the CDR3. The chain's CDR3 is CASSQSGLAGDMGEQYF. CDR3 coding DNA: TGCGCCAGCAGTCAATCGGGACTAGCGGGGGACATGGGTGAGCAGTACTTC.

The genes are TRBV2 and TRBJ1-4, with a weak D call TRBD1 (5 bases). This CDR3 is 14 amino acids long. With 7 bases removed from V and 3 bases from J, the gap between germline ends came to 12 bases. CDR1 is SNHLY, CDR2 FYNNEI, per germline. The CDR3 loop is CASTLRAANEKLFF. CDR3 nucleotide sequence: TGTGCCAGCACCCTCAGGGCGGCTAATGAAAAACTGTTTTTT.

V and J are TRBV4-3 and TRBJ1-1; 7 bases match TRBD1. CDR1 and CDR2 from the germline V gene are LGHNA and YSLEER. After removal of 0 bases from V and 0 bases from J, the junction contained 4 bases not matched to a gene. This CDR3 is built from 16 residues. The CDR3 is CASSQDWGQLNTEAFF. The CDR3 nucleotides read TGCGCCAGCAGCCAAGATTGGGGACAGTTGAACACTGAAGCTTTCTTT.

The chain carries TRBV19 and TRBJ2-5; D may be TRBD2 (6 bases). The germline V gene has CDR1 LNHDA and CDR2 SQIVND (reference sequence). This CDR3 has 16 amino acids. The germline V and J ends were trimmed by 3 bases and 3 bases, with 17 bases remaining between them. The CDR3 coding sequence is TGTGCCAGTAGTATCCGAACTGGGGGAGGAGAAGAGACCCAGTACTTC. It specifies CASSIRTGGGEETQYF.

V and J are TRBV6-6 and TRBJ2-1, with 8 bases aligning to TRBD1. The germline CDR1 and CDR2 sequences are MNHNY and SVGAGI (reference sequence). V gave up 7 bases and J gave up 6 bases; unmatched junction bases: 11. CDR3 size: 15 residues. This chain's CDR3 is CASIQPGQDANEQFF. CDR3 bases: TGTGCCAGCATTCAACCGGGACAGGACGCCAATGAGCAGTTCTTC.

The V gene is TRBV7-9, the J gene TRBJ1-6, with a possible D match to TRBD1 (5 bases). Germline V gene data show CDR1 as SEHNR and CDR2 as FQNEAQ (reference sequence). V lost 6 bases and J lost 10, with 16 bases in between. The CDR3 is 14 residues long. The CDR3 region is CASRPPGEGSPLHF. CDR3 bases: TGTGCCAGCAGACCCCCGGGGGAAGGATCACCCCTCCACTTT.

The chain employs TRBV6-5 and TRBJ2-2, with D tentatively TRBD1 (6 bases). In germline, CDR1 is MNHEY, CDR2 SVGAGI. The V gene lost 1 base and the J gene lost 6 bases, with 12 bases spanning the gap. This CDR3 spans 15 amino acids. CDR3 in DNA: TGTGCCAGCAGTTACTACAGGGTCGGCTCCGGGGAGCTGTTTTTT. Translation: CASSYYRVGSGELFF.

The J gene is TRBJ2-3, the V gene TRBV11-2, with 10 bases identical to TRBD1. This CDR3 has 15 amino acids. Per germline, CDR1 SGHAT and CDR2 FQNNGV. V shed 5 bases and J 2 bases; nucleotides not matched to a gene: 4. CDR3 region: CASSMGQGHTDTQYF. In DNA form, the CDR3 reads TGTGCCAGCAGCATGGGACAGGGGCACACAGATACGCAGTATTTT.

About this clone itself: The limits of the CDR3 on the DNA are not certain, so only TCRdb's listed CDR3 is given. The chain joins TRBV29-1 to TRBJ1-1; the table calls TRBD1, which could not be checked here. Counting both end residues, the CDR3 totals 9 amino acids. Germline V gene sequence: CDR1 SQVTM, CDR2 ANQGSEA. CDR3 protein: CSVGTGAFF.

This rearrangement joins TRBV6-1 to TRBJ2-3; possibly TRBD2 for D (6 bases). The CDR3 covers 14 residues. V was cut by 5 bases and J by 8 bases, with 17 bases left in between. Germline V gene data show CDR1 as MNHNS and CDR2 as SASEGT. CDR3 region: CASSLRGGWRTQYF. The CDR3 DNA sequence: TGTGCCAGCAGTCTCCGCGGAGGGTGGCGTACGCAGTATTTT.

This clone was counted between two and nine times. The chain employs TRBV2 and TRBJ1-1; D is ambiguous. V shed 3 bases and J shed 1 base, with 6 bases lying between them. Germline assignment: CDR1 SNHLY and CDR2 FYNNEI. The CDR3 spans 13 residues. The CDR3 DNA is TGTGCCAGCAGTGAGACACCGAACACTGAAGCTTTCTTT. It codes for CASSETPNTEAFF.

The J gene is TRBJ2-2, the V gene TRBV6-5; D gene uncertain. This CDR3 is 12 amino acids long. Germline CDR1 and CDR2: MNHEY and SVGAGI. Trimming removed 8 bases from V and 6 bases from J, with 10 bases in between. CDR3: CASHRFAGELFF. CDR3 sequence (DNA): TGTGCCAGCCACCGGTTTGCCGGGGAGCTGTTTTTT.

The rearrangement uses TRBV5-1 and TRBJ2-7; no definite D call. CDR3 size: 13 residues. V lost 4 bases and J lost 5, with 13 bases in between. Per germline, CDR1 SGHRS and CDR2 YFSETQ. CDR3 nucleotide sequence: TGCGCCAGCAGCCCCTCTGTGGGCGACGAGCAGTACTTC. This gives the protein CASSPSVGDEQYF.

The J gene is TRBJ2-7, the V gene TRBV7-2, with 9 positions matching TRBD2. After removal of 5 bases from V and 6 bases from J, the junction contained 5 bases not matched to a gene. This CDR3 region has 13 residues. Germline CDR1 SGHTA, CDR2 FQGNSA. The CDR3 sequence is CASSPGLAGEQYF. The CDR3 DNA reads TGTGCCAGCAGCCCGGGACTAGCCGGCGAGCAGTACTTC. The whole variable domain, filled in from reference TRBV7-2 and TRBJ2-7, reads GAGVSQSPSNKVTEKGKDVELRCDPISGHTALYWYRQSLGQGLEFLIYFQGNSAPDKSGLPSDRFSAERTGGSVSTLTIQRTQQEDSAVYLCASSPGLAGEQYFGPGTRLTVT.

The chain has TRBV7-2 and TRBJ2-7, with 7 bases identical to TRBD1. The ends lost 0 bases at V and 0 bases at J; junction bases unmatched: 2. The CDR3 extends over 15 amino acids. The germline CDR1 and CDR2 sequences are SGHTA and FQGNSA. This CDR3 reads CASSLAGTVSYEQYF. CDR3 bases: TGTGCCAGCAGCTTAGCCGGGACAGTCTCCTACGAGCAGTACTTC.

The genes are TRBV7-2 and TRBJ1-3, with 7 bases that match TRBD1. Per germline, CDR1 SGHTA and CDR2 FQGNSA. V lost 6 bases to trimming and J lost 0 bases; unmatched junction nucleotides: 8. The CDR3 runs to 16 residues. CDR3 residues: CASRPGGTASGNTIYF. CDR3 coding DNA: TGTGCCAGCAGACCAGGGGGGACGGCCTCTGGAAACACCATATATTTT.

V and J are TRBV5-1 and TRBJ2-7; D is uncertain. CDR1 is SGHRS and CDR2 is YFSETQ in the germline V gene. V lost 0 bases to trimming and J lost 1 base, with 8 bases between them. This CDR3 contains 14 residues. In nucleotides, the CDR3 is TGCGCCAGCAGCTTGGGGTCCGGTTCCTACGAGCAGTACTTC. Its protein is CASSLGSGSYEQYF.

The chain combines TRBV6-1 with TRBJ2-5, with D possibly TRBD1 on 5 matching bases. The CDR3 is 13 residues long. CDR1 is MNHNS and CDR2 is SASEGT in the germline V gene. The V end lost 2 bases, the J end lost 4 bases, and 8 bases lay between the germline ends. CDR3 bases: TGTGCCAGCAGTGAAATTGACAGAGAGACCCAGTACTTC. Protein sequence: CASSEIDRETQYF.

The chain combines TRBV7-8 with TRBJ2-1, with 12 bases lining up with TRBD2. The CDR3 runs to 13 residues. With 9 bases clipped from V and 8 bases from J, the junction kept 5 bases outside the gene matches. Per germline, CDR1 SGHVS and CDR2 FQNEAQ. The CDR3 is CASWTSGVYEQFF. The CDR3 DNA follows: TGTGCCAGTTGGACTAGCGGGGTCTATGAGCAGTTCTTC. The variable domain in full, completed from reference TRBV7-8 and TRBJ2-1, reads GAGVSQSPRYKVAKRGQDVALRCDPISGHVSLFWYQQALGQGPEFLTYFQNEAQLDKSGLPSDRFFAERPEGSVSTLKIQRTQQEDSAVYLCASWTSGVYEQFFGPGTRLTVL.

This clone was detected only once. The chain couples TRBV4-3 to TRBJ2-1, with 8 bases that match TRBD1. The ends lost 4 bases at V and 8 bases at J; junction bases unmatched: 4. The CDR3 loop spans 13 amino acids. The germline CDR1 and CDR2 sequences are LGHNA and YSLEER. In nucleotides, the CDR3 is TGCGCCAGCAGCCCGGACAGGGTGGATGAGCAGTTCTTC. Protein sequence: CASSPDRVDEQFF.

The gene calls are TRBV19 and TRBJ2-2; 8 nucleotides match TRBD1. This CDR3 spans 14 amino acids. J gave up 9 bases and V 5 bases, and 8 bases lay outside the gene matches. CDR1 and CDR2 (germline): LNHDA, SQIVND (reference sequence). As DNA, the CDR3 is TGTGCCAGTAGTCCACAGGGGGACGTCAGGGAGCTGTTTTTT. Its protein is CASSPQGDVRELFF.

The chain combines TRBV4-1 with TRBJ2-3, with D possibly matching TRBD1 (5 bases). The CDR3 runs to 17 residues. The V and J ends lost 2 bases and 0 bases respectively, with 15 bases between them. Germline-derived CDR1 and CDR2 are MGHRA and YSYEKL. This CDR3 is CASSQRRTPPSTDTQYF. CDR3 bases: TGCGCCAGCAGCCAACGGCGGACACCCCCAAGCACAGATACGCAGTATTTT.

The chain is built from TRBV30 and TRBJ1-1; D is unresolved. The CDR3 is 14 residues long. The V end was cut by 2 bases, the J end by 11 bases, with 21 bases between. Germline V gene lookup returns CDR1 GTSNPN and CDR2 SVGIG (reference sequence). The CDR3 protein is CAWSNYDEGNSAFF. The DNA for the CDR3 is TGTGCCTGGAGTAATTATGATGAGGGTAATAGCGCTTTCTTT.

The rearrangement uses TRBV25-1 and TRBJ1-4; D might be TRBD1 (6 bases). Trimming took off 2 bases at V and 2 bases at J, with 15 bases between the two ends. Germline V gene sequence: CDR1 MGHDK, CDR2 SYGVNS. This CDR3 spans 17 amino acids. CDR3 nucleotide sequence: TGTGCCAGCAGTGAACGGGGCAGGGGAGTCACTAATGAAAAACTGTTTTTT. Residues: CASSERGRGVTNEKLFF.

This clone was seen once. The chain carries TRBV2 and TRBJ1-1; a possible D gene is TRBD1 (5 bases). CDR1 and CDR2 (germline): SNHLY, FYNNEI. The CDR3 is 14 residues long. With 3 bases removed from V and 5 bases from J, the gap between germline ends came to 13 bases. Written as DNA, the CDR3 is TGTGCCAGCAGTGATAGCGGGGCGTGGACTGAAGCTTTCTTT. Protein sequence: CASSDSGAWTEAFF. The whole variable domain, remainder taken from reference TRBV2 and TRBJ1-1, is EPEVTQTPSHQVTQMGQEVILRCVPISNHLYFYWYRQILGQKVEFLVSFYNNEISEKSEIFDDQFSVERPDGSNFTLKIRSTKLEDSAMYFCASSDSGAWTEAFFGQGTRLTVV.

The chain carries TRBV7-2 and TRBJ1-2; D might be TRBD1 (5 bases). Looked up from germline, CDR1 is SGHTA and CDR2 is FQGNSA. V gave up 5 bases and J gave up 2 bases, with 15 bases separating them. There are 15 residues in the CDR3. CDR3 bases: TGTGCCAGCAGCCGCGGCGGATCAGGGAACTATGGCTACACCTTC. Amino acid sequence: CASSRGGSGNYGYTF.

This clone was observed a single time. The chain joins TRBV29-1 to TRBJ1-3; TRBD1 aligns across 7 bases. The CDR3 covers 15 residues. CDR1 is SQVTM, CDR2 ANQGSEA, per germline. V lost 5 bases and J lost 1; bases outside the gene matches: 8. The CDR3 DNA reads TGCAGCGTTTGGCCCGGGACAGCTTCTGGAAACACCATATATTTT. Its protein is CSVWPGTASGNTIYF.

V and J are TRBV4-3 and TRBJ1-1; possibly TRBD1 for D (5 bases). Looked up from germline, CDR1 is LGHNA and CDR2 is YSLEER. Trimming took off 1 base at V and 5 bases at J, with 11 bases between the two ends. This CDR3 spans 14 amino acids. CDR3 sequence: CASSQGSRETEAFF. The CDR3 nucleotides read TGCGCCAGCAGCCAAGGTTCCAGGGAAACTGAAGCTTTCTTT.

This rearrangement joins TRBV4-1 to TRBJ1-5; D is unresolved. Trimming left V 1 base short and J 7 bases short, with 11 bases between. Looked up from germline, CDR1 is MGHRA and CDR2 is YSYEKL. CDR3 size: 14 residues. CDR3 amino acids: CASSQGASYQPQHF. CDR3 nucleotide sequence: TGCGCCAGCAGCCAAGGCGCATCCTACCAGCCCCAGCATTTT.